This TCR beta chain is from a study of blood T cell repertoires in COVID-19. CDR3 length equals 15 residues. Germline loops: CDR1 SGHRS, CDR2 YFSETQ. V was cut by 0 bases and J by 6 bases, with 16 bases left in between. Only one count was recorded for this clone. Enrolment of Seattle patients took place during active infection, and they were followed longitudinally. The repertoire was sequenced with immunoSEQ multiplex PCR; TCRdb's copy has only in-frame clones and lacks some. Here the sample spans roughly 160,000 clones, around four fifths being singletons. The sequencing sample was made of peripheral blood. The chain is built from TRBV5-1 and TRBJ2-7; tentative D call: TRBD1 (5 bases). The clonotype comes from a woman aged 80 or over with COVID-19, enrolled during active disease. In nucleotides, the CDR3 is TGCGCCAGCAGCTTGGCCCTAGGGCAGGGCGGCGAGCAGTACTTC. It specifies CASSLALGQGGEQYF. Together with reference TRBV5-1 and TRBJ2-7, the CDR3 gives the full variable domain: KAGVTQTPRYLIKTRGQQVTLSCSPISGHRSVSWYQQTPGQGLQFLFEYFSETQRNKGNFPGRFSGRQFSNSRSEMNVSTLELGDSALYLCASSLALGQGGEQYFGPGTRLTVT.